These 15 T cell receptor beta chains share one sample of origin, sequenced in a study of blood T cell repertoires in COVID-19 (dated by TCRdb to 2018 to 2021). The library was generated by the immunoSEQ multiplex PCR assay. Drawn from immuneACCESS, this table holds only the in-frame rearrangements with V and J called that TCRdb kept. Clones are partly lost; checked studies trace under half to an unresolved V gene and leave the rest unexplained. Counted in this sample were approximately 28,000 clones; 81% of them appeared once. Approximately 15% of the sample belongs to the ten largest clones. The specimen sequenced was peripheral blood. The source is a woman aged 60-70 years with acute or convalescent COVID-19.

This clone was found once. This chain joins TRBV11-2 and TRBJ2-7; D may be TRBD1 (6 bases). The CDR3 is made up of 14 amino acids. V was shortened by 6 bases and J by 5 bases, with 17 bases between the two germline ends. Per germline, CDR1 SGHAT and CDR2 FQNNGV. CDR3 DNA sequence: TGTGCCAGCAGTCCGACAGGAGATCCTAACGAGCAGTACTTC. Its translation: CASSPTGDPNEQYF.

There are a few counts of this clone. This chain connects TRBV18 to TRBJ2-3; D gene unclear. CDR3 length: 13 amino acids. V lost 8 bases and J 1 base, leaving 10 bases between the germline ends. CDR1 and CDR2 (germline): KGHSH, LQKENI. The CDR3 DNA follows: TGTGCCAGCCAATCAACTCGCACAGATACGCAGTATTTT. This sequence encodes CASQSTRTDTQYF.

The chain couples TRBV5-1 to TRBJ1-2; 12 nucleotides line up with TRBD1. The V gene end was trimmed by 4 bases and the J gene end by 7 bases; junction bases not matched to a gene: 5. From germline, CDR1 is SGHRS and CDR2 YFSETQ. The CDR3 is 14 residues long. The CDR3 here is CASSEGQGALGYTF. Here the CDR3 DNA reads TGCGCCAGCAGCGAGGGACAGGGGGCGCTTGGCTACACCTTC.

This sequence joins TRBV7-2 and TRBJ1-2; 12 bases are shared with TRBD1. This CDR3 is built from 17 residues. After removal of 4 bases from V and 0 bases from J, the junction contained 6 bases not matched to a gene. Germline lookup yields CDR1 SGHTA and CDR2 FQGNSA. In DNA form, the CDR3 reads TGTGCCAGCAGCTCCGGGACAGGGGGCTTAGCTAACTATGGCTACACCTTC. Residues: CASSSGTGGLANYGYTF.

This sequence joins TRBV5-1 and TRBJ1-6, with D uncertain. Trimming shortened V by 4 bases and J by 6 bases, and 11 bases separated the two germline ends. Germline V gives CDR1 SGHRS, CDR2 YFSETQ. The CDR3 length is 14 residues. The chain's CDR3 is CASSPGSSNSPLHF. In DNA, the CDR3 is TGCGCCAGCAGCCCGGGGAGTAGTAATTCACCCCTCCACTTT.

The chain recombines TRBV7-9 with TRBJ1-1; tentatively, D is TRBD1 (5 bases). The CDR3 contains 12 residues. The germline V and J ends were trimmed by 5 bases and 6 bases, with 10 bases remaining between them. Germline loops: CDR1 SEHNR, CDR2 FQNEAQ (reference sequence). This CDR3 reads CASSRAGAEAFF. The CDR3 nucleotides read TGTGCCAGCAGCCGGGCGGGGGCTGAAGCTTTCTTT. The complete variable domain, with remaining parts taken from reference TRBV7-9 and TRBJ1-1, reads DTGVSQNPRHKITKRGQNVTFRCDPISEHNRLYWYRQTLGQGPEFLTYFQNEAQLEKSRLLSDRFSAERPKGSFSTLEIQRTEQGDSAMYLCASSRAGAEAFFGQGTRLTVV.

The V gene is TRBV24-1, the J gene TRBJ2-5, with TRBD2 matching 10 bases. CDR3 length equals 16 residues. J was trimmed by 1 base and V by 5 bases; bases with no gene match: 6. Germline CDR1 KGHDR, CDR2 SFDVKD. CDR3 region: CATSVGSSGGQETQYF. The CDR3 nucleotides read TGTGCCACCAGTGTAGGGTCTAGCGGGGGCCAAGAGACCCAGTACTTC.

This clone was picked up one time. The CDR3 sequence is CASSQDPEVYGYTF. The CDR3, as DNA: TGTGCCAGCAGCCAAGACCCAGAGGTATATGGCTACACCTTC. V usage is TRBV3-1 (or the pseudogene TRBV3-2) and J usage is TRBJ1-2; no clear D gene. V lost 0 bases, J lost 5 bases, and 10 bases lay in between. Germline lookup yields CDR1 LGHDT and CDR2 YNNKEL (reference sequence). The CDR3 spans 14 residues.

This clone was detected ten times or more. V gene TRBV19 combines with J gene TRBJ1-5; possibly TRBD1 for D (5 bases). V was cut by 4 bases and J by 1 base, with 20 bases left in between. CDR3 length: 18 amino acids. CDR1 and CDR2 from the germline V gene are LNHDA and SQIVND (reference sequence). This chain's CDR3 is CASSTRTPTGSSNQPQHF. CDR3 DNA sequence: TGTGCCAGTAGTACCCGAACACCAACAGGTAGCAGCAATCAGCCCCAGCATTTT.

This clone appeared once. A much larger clone lies one base from this, so it may be a read error. Other nucleotide sequences in the sample specify the same CDR3. The CDR3 region has the DNA TGTGCCAGCTCATCTACAGTGAACACTGAAGCTTTCTTT. It translates to CASSSTVNTEAFF. This chain links TRBV18 with TRBJ1-1, with D hard to call. The CDR3 contains 13 residues. The V gene lost 5 bases and the J gene lost 0 bases, with 7 bases spanning the gap. Germline CDR1 KGHSH, CDR2 LQKENI.

This clone is a singleton in its sample. The gene calls are TRBV28 and TRBJ1-4; 7 nucleotides match TRBD1. In germline, CDR1 is MDHEN, CDR2 SYDVKM. Unmatched junction bases numbered 9, after V lost 4 bases and J lost 10 bases. CDR3 size: 14 residues. The CDR3 loop reads CASSSSGTVGKLFF. CDR3 DNA sequence: TGTGCCAGCAGTTCCTCCGGGACAGTGGGAAAACTGTTTTTT.

This clone was seen once. The chain is built from TRBV29-1 and TRBJ1-1; D remains unclear. The CDR3 is 13 amino acids. V lost 3 bases to trimming and J lost 5 bases, with 13 bases between them. Germline-derived CDR1 and CDR2 are SQVTM and ANQGSEA. The CDR3 coding sequence is TGCAGCGTTGAGGCAGTGGCGGGGACTGAAGCTTTCTTT. It translates to CSVEAVAGTEAFF.

This chain joins TRBV5-6 and TRBJ2-6, with D perhaps TRBD1 (6 bases). Trimming left V 1 base short and J 0 bases short, with 14 bases between. The germline V gene encodes CDR1 SGHDT and CDR2 YYEEEE. The CDR3 length is 18 residues. The CDR3 protein is CASSLPGQSSSGANVLTF. CDR3 bases: TGTGCCAGCAGCTTGCCGGGACAATCCTCCTCTGGGGCCAACGTCCTGACTTTC.

This chain links TRBV3-1 (or the pseudogene TRBV3-2) with TRBJ2-7; D gene ambiguous. From germline, CDR1 is LGHDT and CDR2 YNNKEL (reference sequence). This CDR3 spans 12 amino acids. Trimming stripped 2 bases from V and 4 bases from J, with 6 bases between. Here the CDR3 DNA reads TGTGCCAGCAGCCAATCCCCATACGAGCAGTACTTC. Protein sequence: CASSQSPYEQYF.

Only one count was recorded for this clone. The chain has TRBV6-5 and TRBJ1-1; D gene unclear. Trimming stripped 7 bases from V and 0 bases from J, with 15 bases between. CDR1 MNHEY and CDR2 SVGAGI come from the germline V gene. This CDR3 is built from 15 residues. DNA of the CDR3: TGTGCCAGCAATCTTGAGTGGGCCTTGAACACTGAAGCTTTCTTT. Protein sequence: CASNLEWALNTEAFF.